The 26 T cell receptor beta chains below all came from one sample that was sequenced in a study of immunodeficiency. Produced via immunoSEQ multiplex PCR; TCRdb's table is partial and in-frame only. The table has around 3,500 clones, approximately 89% seen once. The material sequenced was CD8+ T cells from blood. These receptors came from a human donor in good health.

The rearrangement uses TRBV4-1 and TRBJ1-2; no definite D call. V was trimmed by 1 base and J by 9 bases, leaving 12 bases between them. Germline V lookup: CDR1 MGHRA, CDR2 YSYEKL. The CDR3 contains 13 residues. CDR3 region: CASSQALSGSYTF. Written as DNA, the CDR3 is TGCGCCAGCAGCCAAGCACTGTCCGGGAGCTACACCTTC.

This rearrangement joins TRBV5-3 to TRBJ2-5; D unclear. TRBV5-3 is an open reading frame, and its role is uncertain. CDR3 size: 13 residues. V lost 1 base to trimming and J lost 0 bases, with 4 bases between them. CDR3 DNA sequence: TGTGCCAGAAGCTTGAACGACCAAGAGACCCAGTACTTC. It codes for CARSLNDQETQYF.

The chain links TRBV20-1 to TRBJ1-1, with a tentative D call TRBD1 (5 bases). The length of the CDR3 is 14 residues. Germline V gene lookup returns CDR1 DFQATT and CDR2 SNEGSKA (reference sequence). With 3 bases removed from V and 5 bases from J, the gap between germline ends came to 16 bases. CDR3 in DNA: TGCAGTGCTAGTCTGATGGGGACCCGGACTGAAGCTTTCTTT. Residues: CSASLMGTRTEAFF.

This chain joins TRBV6-5 and TRBJ1-3, with D perhaps matching TRBD1 (5 bases). This CDR3 is 15 amino acids long. Trimming took off 5 bases at V and 0 bases at J, with 11 bases between the two ends. CDR1 and CDR2 from the germline V gene are MNHEY and SVGAGI. The CDR3 sequence is CASSPGTSSGNTIYF. The DNA for the CDR3 is TGTGCCAGCAGTCCCGGGACGAGCTCTGGAAACACCATATATTTT.

A single count supports this clone. The chain combines TRBV9 with TRBJ1-2; no definite D call. CDR1 is SGDLS and CDR2 is YYNGEE in the germline V gene. The CDR3 sequence is 13 residues long. Trimming removed 0 bases at V and 14 bases at J, with 17 bases between. CDR3 region: CASSVDDGSGPTF. CDR3 DNA sequence: TGTGCCAGCAGCGTAGATGATGGTTCGGGCCCGACCTTC.

The chain has TRBV5-5 and TRBJ1-1; D not resolved. Germline V gene sequence: CDR1 SGHKS, CDR2 YYEKEE (reference sequence). This CDR3 comprises 15 residues. V was pared by 1 base and J by 7 bases, with 17 bases between. The CDR3 is CASSLWFGVEGEAFF. The CDR3 bases are TGTGCCAGCAGCTTGTGGTTTGGGGTGGAGGGTGAAGCTTTCTTT.

The DNA for the CDR3 is TGTGCCAGCAGTTACCGGGGGGTGCTAGCGTCAGATACGCAGTATTTT. Translated: CASSYRGVLASDTQYF. This chain connects TRBV6-5 to TRBJ2-3, with TRBD2 identical over 7 bases. This CDR3 is built from 16 residues. The junction had 9 bases not matched to a gene; V was cut back by 2 bases and J by 4 bases. Germline-derived CDR1 and CDR2 are MNHEY and SVGAGI.

The chain joins TRBV6-2 or TRBV6-3 to TRBJ2-5, with D maybe TRBD1 (6 bases). Germline-derived CDR1 and CDR2 are MNHEY and SVGEGT. There are 17 residues in the CDR3. V lost 5 bases to trimming and J lost 2 bases, with 21 bases between them. CDR3 region: CASSPATGRLRQETQYF. The CDR3 bases are TGTGCCAGCAGTCCGGCGACAGGTCGTTTGCGACAAGAGACCCAGTACTTC.

This chain joins TRBV21-1 and TRBJ1-2. TRBV21-1 is a pseudogene locus. This CDR3 spans 15 amino acids. CDR3 amino acids: CASSKAKGTRDGYTF. The CDR3 nucleotides are TGTGCCAGCAGCAAAGCAAAGGGTACAAGGGATGGCTACACCTTC.

The chain couples TRBV24-1 to TRBJ2-1; TRBD2 aligns across 14 bases. CDR1 is KGHDR, CDR2 SFDVKD, per germline. CDR3 size: 16 residues. Trimming cost V 0 bases and J 9 bases; bases outside gene matches: 3. The CDR3 nucleotides read TGTGCCACCAGTGATTTGCAGACTAGCGGGAGGGGTGAGCAGTTCTTC. Translated: CATSDLQTSGRGEQFF.

This clone was observed once. CDR3: CASSQAGPWGQGVAEAFF. CDR3 DNA: TGTGCCAGCAGCCAAGCCGGGCCATGGGGACAGGGGGTCGCTGAAGCTTTCTTT. The chain uses TRBV3-1 (or the pseudogene TRBV3-2) and TRBJ1-1, with 11 nucleotides matching TRBD1. CDR1 is LGHDT and CDR2 is YNNKEL in the germline V gene (reference sequence). The ends lost 1 base at V and 6 bases at J; junction bases unmatched: 13. This CDR3 is built from 18 residues.

The gene calls are TRBV6-6 and TRBJ2-5; TRBD1 or TRBD2 may be the D gene (7 bases each). The CDR3 extends over 17 amino acids. Trimming took 5 bases from V and 2 from J, leaving 21 bases between them. Germline V gives CDR1 MNHNY, CDR2 SVGAGI (reference sequence). CDR3 protein: CASSPFEAGQSQETQYF. The CDR3 bases are TGTGCCAGCAGTCCCTTCGAAGCGGGACAGTCTCAAGAGACCCAGTACTTC.

V usage is TRBV24-1 and J usage is TRBJ2-1; 7 bases are a match to TRBD2. Trimming took 6 bases from V and 8 from J; bases not matched to a gene: 9. This CDR3 spans 14 amino acids. CDR1 KGHDR and CDR2 SFDVKD come from the germline V gene. The CDR3 here is CATSTREGLDEQFF. The CDR3 nucleotides are TGTGCCACCAGTACAAGGGAGGGCCTGGATGAGCAGTTCTTC.

This chain links TRBV28 with TRBJ2-7; D is possibly TRBD2 (6 bases). V was trimmed by 2 bases and J by 4 bases, leaving 15 bases between them. CDR1 is MDHEN and CDR2 is SYDVKM in the germline V gene. The CDR3 length is 15 residues. The CDR3 DNA follows: TGTGCCAGCAGTTTAACATCAGGACTACTTTACGAGCAGTACTTC. This encodes CASSLTSGLLYEQYF.

This clone turned up a few times. The CDR3 nucleotides read TGCGCCAGCCGATACCGGGCCGGGCCGGGATCGGACGAGCAGTACTTC. This encodes CASRYRAGPGSDEQYF. V and J are TRBV4-1 and TRBJ2-7; D might be TRBD2 (5 bases). The V end was cut by 8 bases, the J end by 5 bases, with 25 bases between. The CDR3 consists of 16 residues. CDR1 is MGHRA and CDR2 is YSYEKL in the germline V gene.

The rearrangement uses TRBV6-1 and TRBJ2-3; 9 bases are shared with TRBD2. Germline assignment: CDR1 MNHNS and CDR2 SASEGT. The CDR3 is 15 amino acids. The trim removed 1 base at V and 2 bases at J, leaving 1 base unmatched. DNA of the CDR3: TGTGCCAGCAGTGAAGAGCGGGGGGCCACAGATACGCAGTATTTT. Encoded protein: CASSEERGATDTQYF.

The V and J genes are TRBV18 and TRBJ2-7; D possibly matches TRBD1 or TRBD2 (7 bases each). Looked up from germline, CDR1 is KGHSH and CDR2 is LQKENI. Trimming removed 3 bases from V and 2 bases from J, with 20 bases in between. The CDR3 has 17 residues. Here the CDR3 reads CASSPLGEGADTYEQYF. The CDR3 bases are TGTGCCAGCTCACCCCTGGGGGAGGGGGCCGACACCTACGAGCAGTACTTC.

This clone was observed a single time. The chain has TRBV9 and TRBJ2-1, with TRBD2 matching over 7 bases. V gave up 0 bases and J gave up 5 bases; unmatched junction bases: 5. Germline CDR1 reads SGDLS; CDR2 reads YYNGEE. This CDR3 has 15 residues. The CDR3 here is CASSVEAGVNNEQFF. DNA of the CDR3: TGTGCCAGCAGCGTAGAGGCGGGAGTCAACAATGAGCAGTTCTTC.

V and J are TRBV29-1 and TRBJ1-3, with D unclear. The germline V gene encodes CDR1 SQVTM and CDR2 ANQGSEA. V lost 6 bases and J lost 0, with 9 bases in between. This CDR3 region has 13 residues. This CDR3 is CSVAVSSGNTIYF. The CDR3 nucleotides are TGCAGCGTCGCAGTAAGCTCTGGAAACACCATATATTTT.

This clone appeared once. This sequence joins TRBV2 and TRBJ1-1; 9 bases align to TRBD1. This CDR3 region has 16 residues. The germline V gene encodes CDR1 SNHLY and CDR2 FYNNEI. V was clipped by 4 bases and J by 4 bases; unmatched bases: 10. This chain's CDR3 is CASSVGTGFLGTEAFF. The CDR3 DNA follows: TGTGCCAGCAGTGTCGGGACAGGGTTTCTAGGCACTGAAGCTTTCTTT.

The CDR3 reads CASSQVVGTGANVLTF. The CDR3 region has the DNA TGTGCCAGCAGCCAAGTTGTGGGTACTGGGGCCAACGTCCTGACTTTC. V and J are TRBV3-1 (or the pseudogene TRBV3-2) and TRBJ2-6; no clear D gene. The CDR3 sequence is 16 residues long. V dropped 1 base and J dropped 2 bases, with 9 bases sitting between them. Germline CDR1 LGHDT, CDR2 YNNKEL (reference sequence).

CDR3 loop: CASSPGGTYEQYF. The CDR3 DNA is TGTGCCAGCTCACCAGGAGGTACCTACGAGCAGTACTTC. This chain connects TRBV18 to TRBJ2-7, with a possible D match to TRBD2 (5 bases). Germline loops: CDR1 KGHSH, CDR2 LQKENI. The CDR3 totals 13 residues. The V end lost 2 bases, the J end lost 2 bases, and 7 bases lay between the germline ends.

This sequence joins TRBV2 and TRBJ1-3; D is undetermined. Trimming stripped 11 bases from V and 8 bases from J, with 13 bases between. CDR1 SNHLY and CDR2 FYNNEI come from the germline V gene. The CDR3 runs to 11 residues. The CDR3 DNA sequence: TGTGCCGGCGGACCCGGGGACACCATATATTTT. It translates to CAGGPGDTIYF.

This clone was seen once. The chain links TRBV7-3 to TRBJ2-1; 9 nucleotides agree with TRBD2. Trimming at V came to 5 bases and at J to 3 bases, leaving 8 bases not matched to a gene. CDR1 is SGHTA, CDR2 FQGTGA, per germline. This CDR3 region has 16 residues. In nucleotides, the CDR3 is TGTGCCAGCAGCCTCTATAGCGGGAGCAACTACAATGAGCAGTTCTTC. It yields the protein CASSLYSGSNYNEQFF.

This chain joins TRBV28 and TRBJ1-1; D remains unclear. CDR3 length equals 15 residues. Trimming removed 1 base from V and 0 bases from J, with 9 bases in between. CDR1 is MDHEN, CDR2 SYDVKM, per germline. For the CDR3, the DNA is TGTGCCAGCAGTTTATCAGAGTCCATGAACACTGAAGCTTTCTTT. Amino acids: CASSLSESMNTEAFF.

This clone was seen a single time. The V call is TRBV2, the J call TRBJ2-3; a possible D gene is TRBD1 (6 bases). Trimming removed 6 bases from V and 0 bases from J, with 13 bases in between. The CDR3 has 15 amino acids. Germline CDR1 is SNHLY and CDR2 is FYNNEI. CDR3 nucleotide sequence: TGTGCCAGCAGCCCCGGGACATCTAGCACAGATACGCAGTATTTT. Translation: CASSPGTSSTDTQYF.